Sequencing of this TCR beta chain was carried out in a study of OX40 agonist ivuxolimab in advanced cancers. Study at large: Patient treatment consisted of intravenous ivuxolimab administration every 2 weeks at 0.01 to 10 mg/kg. Study-level findings and limits: By week 6 at 0.1 to 3.0 mg/kg, blood CD4+ and CD8+ T cells had expanded clonally. Researchers did not establish what antigens the expanded peripheral T cells target.

If patients had autoimmune disease history or systemic immunosuppression, they were excluded. TCRdb keeps only in-frame clones here, not all; method: immunoSEQ multiplex PCR. The repertoire holds roughly 22,000 clones, with around 85% as singletons. Germline-derived CDR1 and CDR2 are MDHEN and SYDVKM. V dropped 3 bases and J dropped 5; count of bases not matched to a gene: 0. This CDR3 region has 13 residues. In the case of this clone: The antigen is undetermined.

The rearrangement uses TRBV28 and TRBJ2-3; TRBD1 aligns across 9 bases. The starting material was CD4+ or CD8+ T cells sorted from blood, obtained in a trial of the OX40 agonist ivuxolimab. This clonotype originated in an adult with an advanced solid tumor such as melanoma, head and neck, liver or kidney cancer. The CDR3 spells CASSLGQGDTQYF. The CDR3, as DNA: TGTGCCAGCAGTTTGGGACAGGGAGATACGCAGTATTTT.